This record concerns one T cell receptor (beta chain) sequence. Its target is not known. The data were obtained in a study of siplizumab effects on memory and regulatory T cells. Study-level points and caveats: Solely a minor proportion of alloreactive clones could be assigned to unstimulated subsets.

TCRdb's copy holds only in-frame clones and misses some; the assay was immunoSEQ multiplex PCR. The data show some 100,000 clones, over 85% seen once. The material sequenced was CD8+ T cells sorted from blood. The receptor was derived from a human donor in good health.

The CDR3 reads CASSVEDNYEQYF. Written as DNA, the CDR3 is TGTGCCAGCAGCGTAGAGGACAACTACGAGCAGTACTTC. The rearrangement joins TRBV9 to TRBJ2-7; weak D call: TRBD1 (5 bases). Germline V gene data show CDR1 as SGDLS and CDR2 as YYNGEE. The germline V and J ends were trimmed by 0 bases and 3 bases, with 7 bases remaining between them. The CDR3 loop spans 13 amino acids.